The 6 T cell receptor beta chains reported below all come from one sample, sequenced in a study of shared clonotypes between healthy human individuals. Naive CD8 cells lacked CD45RO, underwent positive selection for CCR7 and left out terminally differentiated effector memory CD45RA+ cells. Sequencing used immunoSEQ multiplex PCR; TCRdb keeps in-frame clones, though not all of them. The data hold hundreds of thousands of clones, with around 90% observed a single time. Sequencing input: naive CD8+ T cells sorted from blood. The receptors were sampled from a young man in good health.

The chain joins TRBV29-1 to TRBJ2-2; no reliable D call. The V and J ends lost 4 bases and 4 bases respectively, with 4 bases between them. From germline, CDR1 is SQVTM and CDR2 ANQGSEA. The CDR3 has 11 residues. The CDR3 DNA sequence: TGCAGCGTTGGGGCCACCGGGGAGCTGTTTTTT. Amino acid sequence: CSVGATGELFF.

The chain recombines TRBV2 with TRBJ2-1; 14 nucleotides match TRBD2. Germline-derived CDR1 and CDR2 are SNHLY and FYNNEI. The CDR3 runs 17 residues. Germline trimming cut 6 bases from V and 0 bases from J; bases unmatched to any gene: 4. The chain's CDR3 is CASSGGTSGSSYNEQFF. The CDR3 nucleotides are TGTGCCAGCAGCGGCGGGACTAGCGGGAGCTCCTACAATGAGCAGTTCTTC.

The chain is built from TRBV4-3 and TRBJ2-1; D is uncertain. The CDR3 is made up of 14 amino acids. Germline assignment: CDR1 LGHNA and CDR2 YSLEER. Deletions cut 2 bases from V and 5 bases from J, with 10 bases between. The chain's CDR3 is CASSQLGPDNEQFF. Written as DNA, the CDR3 is TGCGCCAGCAGCCAACTTGGGCCAGACAATGAGCAGTTCTTC.

The V and J genes are TRBV7-8 and TRBJ2-7, with TRBD1 matching 9 bases. Unmatched junction bases numbered 11, after V lost 5 bases and J lost 6 bases. Germline V lookup: CDR1 SGHVS, CDR2 FQNEAQ. The CDR3 runs 15 residues. CDR3 sequence (DNA): TGTGCCAGCAGCAAGGGACAGGGAGTCACCGGCGAGCAGTACTTC. Translation gives CASSKGQGVTGEQYF.

V gene TRBV7-8 combines with J gene TRBJ2-7; 7 bases map to TRBD2. The CDR3 has 15 amino acids. The V gene's germline CDR1 is SGHVS and CDR2 FQNEAQ. Unmatched junction bases numbered 6, after V lost 2 bases and J lost 2 bases. The CDR3 is CASSLRWEGPYEQYF. The CDR3 bases are TGTGCCAGCAGCTTAAGGTGGGAGGGCCCCTACGAGCAGTACTTC.

With respect to this clone: This is likely an artifact of a read error, given a far larger clone one base away. The genes are TRBV28 and TRBJ2-7; 12 bases agree with TRBD2. This CDR3 comprises 14 residues. The V and J ends lost 6 bases and 2 bases, in that order; junction bases with no gene match: 2. CDR1 and CDR2 (germline): MDHEN, SYDVKM. The CDR3 nucleotides are TGTGCCAGCAGCCCTAGCGGGAGGGCCTACGAGCAGTACTTC. Its protein product is CASSPSGRAYEQYF.